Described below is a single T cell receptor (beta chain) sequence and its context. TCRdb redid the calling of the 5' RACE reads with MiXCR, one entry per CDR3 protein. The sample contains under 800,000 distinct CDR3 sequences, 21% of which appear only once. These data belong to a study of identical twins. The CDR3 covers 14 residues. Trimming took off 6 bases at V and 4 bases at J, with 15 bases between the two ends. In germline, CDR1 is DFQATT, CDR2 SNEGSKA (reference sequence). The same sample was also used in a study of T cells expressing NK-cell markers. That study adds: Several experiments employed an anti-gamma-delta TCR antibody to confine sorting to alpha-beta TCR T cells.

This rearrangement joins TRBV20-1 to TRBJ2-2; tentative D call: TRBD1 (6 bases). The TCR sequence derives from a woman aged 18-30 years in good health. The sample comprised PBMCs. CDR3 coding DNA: TGCAGTGCGCCGAACAGGGACCTCACCGGGGAGCTGTTTTTT. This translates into CSAPNRDLTGELFF.